This T cell receptor (beta chain) came from a study of T cell changes during pregnancy in multiple sclerosis (dated by TCRdb to the late 2010s). Some background on the complete study: Changes in the T cell repertoire over the course of pregnancy were examined in this study in women with multiple sclerosis.

Receptor libraries were prepared by the immunoSEQ multiplex PCR assay. Entries here come from immuneACCESS through TCRdb and include only in-frame sequences with V and J called. Some clones fail to appear in such tables; in the studies checked, an unresolved V gene covers under half of the shortfall, and the cause of the remainder is unknown. Counted in this sample were 20,000 to 25,000 clones; over 75% of them appeared once. The ten largest clonotypes hold about 8% of the sample. The CDR3 starts with the cysteine, ends with the phenylalanine, and has 16 residues. The entry retains the CDR3 DNA only, 48 bases that are in frame from base 1. V loses 3 bases at its end and J loses 3 bases; junction bases beyond the gene matches: 6. For CDR1 and CDR2, the germline V gene (reference sequence) lists MNHEY and SMNVEV. This clone was seen once. Its antigen target is currently unknown. Base quality data are lacking; no much larger clone is found one base away.

This receptor was identified in a female donor with multiple sclerosis, enrolled in a pregnancy study. The specimen comprised CD8+ T cells from peripheral blood mononuclear cells, sampled after pregnancy. The rearranged chain carries TRBV27 and TRBJ2-2, and 8 junctional nucleotides match TRBD2. Read as DNA, the sequence is TGTGCCAGCAGTTTTTCAGCGGGAGAGTACACCGGGGAGCTGTTTTTT. Its coded protein is CASSFSAGEYTGELFF.